This T cell receptor (beta chain) was profiled in a study of sequential checkpoint blockade in melanoma. This clone was picked up a small number of times. The junction and the germline gene differ at one end; a read error may be behind it. The CDR3 sequence is 15 residues long. In germline, CDR1 is GTSNPN, CDR2 SVGIG (reference sequence). Treatment described: randomized to nivolumab then ipilimumab (arm A) or the reverse (arm B). Here immunoSEQ multiplex PCR was the method, and the copy in TCRdb shows in-frame clones only, minus some. The sample carries more than 10,000 clones, roughly 28% recorded once.

The chain uses TRBV30 and TRBJ1-6; D possibly corresponds to TRBD1 (5 bases). The source of this sequence is a human donor with melanoma. The input for sequencing was tumor tissue (inferred from file names), taken from a patient given nivolumab and ipilimumab in sequence. The CDR3 DNA reads TGTGCTTGGAGCGGGTCTGCAGGGCCCAATTCACCCCTCCACTTT. This encodes CAWSGSAGPNSPLHF.